Shown below are 25 T cell receptor beta chains from a single sample sequenced in a study of blood T cell repertoires in COVID-19. Profiling relied on immunoSEQ multiplex PCR, and the TCRdb table lists in-frame clones only, not all of them. Altogether some 130,000 clones are present, 80% to 90% being singletons, with the ten largest covering about 4.4%. What was sequenced was peripheral blood. These receptors originate from a man between 60 and 75 years old with COVID-19, enrolled during active disease.

This chain connects TRBV27 to TRBJ1-2; TRBD1 aligns across 8 bases. J lost 5 bases, V lost 7 bases, and 12 bases had no gene match. Germline values: CDR1 MNHEY, CDR2 SMNVEV (reference sequence). This CDR3 region has 15 residues. In DNA form, the CDR3 reads TGTGCCAGCACCGCATCCCGGACAGGGAGGTATGGCTACACCTTC. The encoded protein is CASTASRTGRYGYTF.

The chain links TRBV2 to TRBJ2-7; D uncertain. V dropped 8 bases and J dropped 0 bases, with 11 bases sitting between them. Germline values: CDR1 SNHLY, CDR2 FYNNEI. There are 13 residues in the CDR3. The CDR3 here is CASDRSFSYEQYF. The CDR3 nucleotides are TGTGCCAGCGATAGGAGTTTCTCCTACGAGCAGTACTTC.

This clone was found many times. J is TRBJ1-6 and V is TRBV7-9; a possible D gene is TRBD1 (6 bases). This CDR3 region has 17 residues. Trimming stripped 4 bases from V and 9 bases from J, with 22 bases between. Germline V CDR1 and CDR2: SEHNR, FQNEAQ (reference sequence). This chain's CDR3 is CASSSHDSTGFGSPLHF. The CDR3 nucleotides are TGTGCCAGCAGCTCTCACGACTCCACAGGGTTCGGTTCACCCCTCCACTTT.

This rearrangement joins TRBV15 to TRBJ1-5; 11 nucleotides align to TRBD1. This CDR3 is built from 20 residues. In germline, CDR1 is LNHNV, CDR2 YYDKDF (reference sequence). Trimming cost V 1 base and J 3 bases; bases outside gene matches: 14. The CDR3 protein is CATSRVRTGGAGMTNQPQHF. DNA for the CDR3: TGTGCCACCAGCAGAGTTCGGACAGGGGGCGCGGGTATGACCAATCAGCCCCAGCATTTT. Drawing the rest from reference TRBV15 and TRBJ1-5, the complete variable domain is DAMVIQNPRYQVTQFGKPVTLSCSQTLNHNVMYWYQQKSSQAPKLLFHYYDKDFNNEADTPDNFQSRRPNTSFCFLDIRSPGLGDTAMYLCATSRVRTGGAGMTNQPQHFGDGTRLSIL.

Note on this clone: One junction end does not reproduce the germline sequence, and a read error may be involved. This CDR3 is CATTRDQGVVTEAFF. The CDR3 nucleotides are TGTGCCACCACCAGAGATCAGGGGGTGGTTACTGAAGCTTTCTTT. This chain uses TRBV15 with TRBJ1-1, with 7 bases matching TRBD1. Per germline, CDR1 LNHNV and CDR2 YYDKDF (reference sequence). There are 15 residues in the CDR3.

The chain recombines TRBV5-1 with TRBJ1-2; a possible D gene is TRBD1 (5 bases). The germline V gene encodes CDR1 SGHRS and CDR2 YFSETQ. The CDR3 covers 14 residues. Trimming left V 0 bases short and J 4 bases short, with 10 bases between. The CDR3, as DNA: TGCGCCAGCAGCTTGGTTTCCGGGGGCTATGGCTACACCTTC. Protein sequence: CASSLVSGGYGYTF.

The V gene is TRBV3-1 (or the pseudogene TRBV3-2), the J gene TRBJ1-2; TRBD1 agrees at 8 bases. The germline CDR1 and CDR2 sequences are LGHDT and YNNKEL (reference sequence). CDR3 size: 16 residues. V dropped 1 base and J dropped 2; count of bases not matched to a gene: 6. The CDR3 coding sequence is TGTGCCAGCAGCCAAGGTTCCCAGGGGGCAAACTATGGCTACACCTTC. Translated, it gives CASSQGSQGANYGYTF.

This clone has just one count. The J gene is TRBJ2-2, the V gene TRBV30; TRBD2 aligns across 13 bases. CDR3 length: 19 amino acids. Losses at the gene ends were 0 bases for V and 5 bases for J; bases not matched to a gene: 12. CDR1 and CDR2 from the germline V gene are GTSNPN and SVGIG (reference sequence). The CDR3 DNA sequence: TGTGCCTGGAGTGTAATGGGACTAGCGGGGAGCAGGGGGACCGGGGAGCTGTTTTTT. Protein: CAWSVMGLAGSRGTGELFF.

Comments on this clone: One end of the junction does not line up with germline, which may come from a read error. The sample contains more than one DNA sequence encoding this CDR3. This rearrangement joins TRBV18 to TRBJ2-3; D uncertain. Germline CDR1 is KGHSH and CDR2 is LQKENI. This CDR3 has 12 residues. In nucleotides, the CDR3 is TGTGCTAGCTCACCATACACAGATACGCAGTATTTT. This sequence encodes CASSPYTDTQYF.

There are many counts of this clone. The chain employs TRBV2 and TRBJ2-7; D is perhaps TRBD1 (6 bases). CDR3 length: 15 amino acids. CDR1 is SNHLY and CDR2 is FYNNEI in the germline V gene. V was shortened by 6 bases and J by 9 bases, with 24 bases between the two germline ends. CDR3 bases: TGTGCCAGCAGGGGAAAAGGACAGACTCCACTGGGGCAGTACTTC. This encodes CASRGKGQTPLGQYF.

As DNA, the CDR3 is TGTGCCAGCAGCTTGGCCGGGACAGTCTACGAGCAGTACTTC. It is translated as CASSLAGTVYEQYF. The V gene is TRBV7-9, the J gene TRBJ2-7; 7 nucleotides align to TRBD1. Germline V gene sequence: CDR1 SEHNR, CDR2 FQNEAQ (reference sequence). The CDR3 has 14 amino acids. The trim removed 3 bases at V and 3 bases at J, leaving 5 bases unmatched.

This chain uses TRBV20-1 with TRBJ1-2; D unclear. This CDR3 region has 11 residues. In germline, CDR1 is DFQATT, CDR2 SNEGSKA (reference sequence). V lost 3 bases, J lost 5 bases, and 7 bases lay in between. The CDR3 loop is CSASRGYGYTF. The CDR3 coding sequence is TGCAGTGCTAGTCGCGGTTATGGCTACACCTTC.

This chain links TRBV7-2 with TRBJ2-7; 12 nucleotides line up with TRBD1. Germline CDR1 is SGHTA and CDR2 is FQGNSA. The CDR3 loop spans 15 amino acids. Unmatched junction bases numbered 6, after V lost 2 bases and J lost 7 bases. As DNA, the CDR3 is TGTGCCAGCAGCTTATCGGGGACAGGGGGCGGGGAGCAGTACTTC. As protein: CASSLSGTGGGEQYF.

V is TRBV19 and J is TRBJ2-2, with D possibly TRBD2 on 6 matching bases. Germline loops: CDR1 LNHDA, CDR2 SQIVND (reference sequence). The ends were cut back, 5 bases at V and 7 bases at J, with 17 bases in the middle. This CDR3 region has 15 residues. The CDR3 nucleotides are TGTGCCAGTAGTTTCTCAGGAGGGGCCGGCGGGGAGCTGTTTTTT. Translation: CASSFSGGAGGELFF.

The rearrangement links TRBV6-5 to TRBJ1-2; unclear D gene. There are 14 residues in the CDR3. V lost 6 bases and J 2 bases, leaving 13 bases between the germline ends. Per germline, CDR1 MNHEY and CDR2 SVGAGI. In DNA form, the CDR3 reads TGTGCCAGCAGCCCCGGAGGGCAAAACTATGGCTACACCTTC. This translates into CASSPGGQNYGYTF.

V usage is TRBV6-5 and J usage is TRBJ1-4, with D perhaps matching TRBD1 (5 bases). V was cut by 0 bases and J by 7 bases, with 12 bases left in between. Germline values: CDR1 MNHEY, CDR2 SVGAGI. This CDR3 contains 15 residues. The CDR3, as DNA: TGTGCCAGCAGTTACTCCCAGGGAAAGGTTGAAAAACTGTTTTTT. Amino acids: CASSYSQGKVEKLFF.

V is TRBV7-2 and J is TRBJ2-1, with D possibly TRBD2 on 5 matching bases. CDR3 length equals 15 residues. The germline V gene has CDR1 SGHTA and CDR2 FQGNSA. The V gene lost 3 bases and the J gene lost 5 bases, with 14 bases spanning the gap. The CDR3 is CASSLDGLPNNEQFF. Here the CDR3 DNA reads TGTGCCAGCAGCTTGGACGGACTCCCAAACAATGAGCAGTTCTTC.

The chain links TRBV4-3 to TRBJ1-1; TRBD1 agrees at 8 bases. In germline, CDR1 is LGHNA, CDR2 YSLEER. Losses at the gene ends were 0 bases for V and 3 bases for J; bases not matched to a gene: 12. CDR3 length: 18 residues. CDR3 amino acids: CASSQDIVGQGAYTEAFF. CDR3 coding DNA: TGCGCCAGCAGCCAAGATATTGTTGGTCAGGGGGCCTACACTGAAGCTTTCTTT.

The rearrangement uses TRBV11-2 and TRBJ2-1; 10 nucleotides line up with TRBD2. V lost 5 bases, J lost 4 bases, and 14 bases stayed unmatched. The CDR3 length is 18 residues. The V gene's germline CDR1 is SGHAT and CDR2 FQNNGV. CDR3: CASSPYPLSSGGYNEQFF. CDR3 bases: TGTGCCAGCAGCCCTTACCCCCTCTCTAGCGGGGGATACAATGAGCAGTTCTTC.

This clone has more than one count but fewer than ten. This chain connects TRBV12-3 or TRBV12-4 to TRBJ1-1; D gene ambiguous. The CDR3 has 13 residues. V was clipped by 2 bases and J by 1 base, with 5 bases between them. CDR3: CASSLFGNTEAFF. The CDR3 region has the DNA TGTGCCAGCAGTTTATTCGGGAACACTGAAGCTTTCTTT.

This chain uses TRBV23-1 with TRBJ1-5; TRBD1 agrees at 7 bases. TRBV23-1 is an ORF, with its function uncertain. The CDR3 extends over 16 amino acids. Trimming cost V 7 bases and J 0 bases; bases outside gene matches: 9. This CDR3 is CASTAKDRYSNQPQHF. CDR3 nucleotides: TGCGCCAGCACCGCTAAGGACAGGTATAGCAATCAGCCCCAGCATTTT.

This clone was seen just once. The chain links TRBV4-2 to TRBJ1-4, with D unresolved. V shed 0 bases and J shed 5 bases, with 7 bases lying between them. This CDR3 has 14 residues. Germline CDR1 is LGHNA and CDR2 is YNFKEQ. In DNA, the CDR3 is TGTGCCAGCAGCCAAGATAAAGAGAATGAAAAACTGTTTTTT. Protein product: CASSQDKENEKLFF.

This clone has just a few counts. Written as DNA, the CDR3 is TGTGCCAGTAGTCTGGGCGGGGGACCTCAAGAGACCCAGTACTTC. Protein product: CASSLGGGPQETQYF. The V call is TRBV19, the J call TRBJ2-5, with 7 bases fitting TRBD2. The germline V gene encodes CDR1 LNHDA and CDR2 SQIVND (reference sequence). This CDR3 region has 15 residues. V shed 5 bases, J shed 2 bases, and the junction held 8 bases outside the gene matches.

The rearrangement links TRBV5-1 to TRBJ1-1, with TRBD1 as a possible D gene (5 bases). The germline CDR1 and CDR2 sequences are SGHRS and YFSETQ. The CDR3 sequence is 13 residues long. Trimming pared 5 bases from V and 7 bases from J, leaving 15 bases between. CDR3 coding DNA: TGCGCCAGCAGTTATGACAGAATATATGAAGCTTTCTTT. It encodes CASSYDRIYEAFF.

The chain joins TRBV9 to TRBJ1-1, with D possibly being TRBD1 (5 bases). This CDR3 has 15 residues. V lost 0 bases, J lost 0 bases, and 9 bases lay in between. CDR1 and CDR2 from the germline V gene are SGDLS and YYNGEE. The CDR3 DNA reads as TGTGCCAGCAGCGTAGGGGGGGTGCTGAACACTGAAGCTTTCTTT. Residues: CASSVGGVLNTEAFF. The entire variable domain, with the rest obtained from reference TRBV9 and TRBJ1-1, is as follows: DSGVTQTPKHLITATGQRVTLRCSPRSGDLSVYWYQQSLDQGLQFLIQYYNGEERAKGNILERFSAQQFPDLHSELNLSSLELGDSALYFCASSVGGVLNTEAFFGQGTRLTVV.